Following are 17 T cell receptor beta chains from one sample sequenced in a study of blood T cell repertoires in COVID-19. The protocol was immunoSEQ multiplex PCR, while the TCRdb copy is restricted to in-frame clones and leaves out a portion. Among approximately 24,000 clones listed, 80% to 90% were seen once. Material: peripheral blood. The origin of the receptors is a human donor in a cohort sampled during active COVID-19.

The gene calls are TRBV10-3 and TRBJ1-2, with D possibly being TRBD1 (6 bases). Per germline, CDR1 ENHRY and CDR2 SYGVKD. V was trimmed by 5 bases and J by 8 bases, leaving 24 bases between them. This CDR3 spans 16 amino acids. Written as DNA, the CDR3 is TGTGCCATCAGTCCAAACTTCATCGGACAGTTCACGGGCTACACCTTC. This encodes CAISPNFIGQFTGYTF.

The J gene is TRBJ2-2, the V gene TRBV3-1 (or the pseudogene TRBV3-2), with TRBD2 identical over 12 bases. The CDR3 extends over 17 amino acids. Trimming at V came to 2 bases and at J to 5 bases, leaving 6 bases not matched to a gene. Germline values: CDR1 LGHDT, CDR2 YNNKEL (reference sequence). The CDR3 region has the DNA TGTGCCAGCAGCCAACAACTGACTAGCGGGAGTACCGGGGAGCTGTTTTTT. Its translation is CASSQQLTSGSTGELFF.

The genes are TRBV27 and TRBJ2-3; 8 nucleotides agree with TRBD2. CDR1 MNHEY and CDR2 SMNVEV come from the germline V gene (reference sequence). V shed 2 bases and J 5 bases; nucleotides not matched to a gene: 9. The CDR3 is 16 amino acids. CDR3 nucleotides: TGTGCCAGCAGTTTAAGGAGCGGGAGTCTTGGAGATACGCAGTATTTT. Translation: CASSLRSGSLGDTQYF.

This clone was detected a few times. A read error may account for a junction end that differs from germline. CDR3 DNA sequence: TGTGCCAGCAGCCAATTTGGGGAGGCTAAGGACTTC. Its protein product is CASSQFGEAKDF. The genes are TRBV14 and TRBJ2-7, with a weak D call TRBD2 (6 bases). CDR1 and CDR2 (germline): SGHDN, FVKESK. This CDR3 contains 12 residues. The variable domain in full, completed from reference TRBV14 and TRBJ2-7, reads EAGVTQFPSHSVIEKGQTVTLRCDPISGHDNLYWYRRVMGKEIKFLLHFVKESKQDESGMPNNRFLAERTGGTYSTLKVQPAELEDSGVYFCASSQFGEAKDFGPGTRLTVT.

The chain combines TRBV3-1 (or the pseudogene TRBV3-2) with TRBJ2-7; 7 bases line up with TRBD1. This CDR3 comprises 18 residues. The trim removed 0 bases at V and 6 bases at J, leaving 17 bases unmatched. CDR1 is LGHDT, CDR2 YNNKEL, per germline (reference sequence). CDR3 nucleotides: TGTGCCAGCAGCCAAGACGGCCCCGAGACAGGGCGTTGCGGCGAGCAGTACTTC. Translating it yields CASSQDGPETGRCGEQYF.

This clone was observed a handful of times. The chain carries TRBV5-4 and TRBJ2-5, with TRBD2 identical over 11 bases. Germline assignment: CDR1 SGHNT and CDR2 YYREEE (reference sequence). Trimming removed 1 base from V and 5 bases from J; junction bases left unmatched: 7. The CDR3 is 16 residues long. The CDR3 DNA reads TGTGCCAGCAGCTTGCTGCTAGCGGGAGGAAGGGAGACCCAGTACTTC. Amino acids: CASSLLLAGGRETQYF.

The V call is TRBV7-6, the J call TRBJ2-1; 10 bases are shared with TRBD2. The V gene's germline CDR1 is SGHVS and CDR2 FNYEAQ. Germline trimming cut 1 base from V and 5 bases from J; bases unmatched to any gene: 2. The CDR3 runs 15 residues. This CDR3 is CASSLGLAGDNEQFF. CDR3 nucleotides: TGTGCCAGCAGCTTAGGGCTAGCGGGAGACAATGAGCAGTTCTTC.

Here the CDR3 reads CASSTSGGAYNEQFF. CDR3 DNA sequence: TGTGCCAGCAGTACTAGCGGGGGGGCCTACAATGAGCAGTTCTTC. The V and J genes are TRBV6-5 and TRBJ2-1; 13 bases are shared with TRBD2. V dropped 5 bases and J dropped 2; count of bases not matched to a gene: 0. This CDR3 is 15 amino acids long. CDR1 and CDR2 (germline): MNHEY, SVGAGI.

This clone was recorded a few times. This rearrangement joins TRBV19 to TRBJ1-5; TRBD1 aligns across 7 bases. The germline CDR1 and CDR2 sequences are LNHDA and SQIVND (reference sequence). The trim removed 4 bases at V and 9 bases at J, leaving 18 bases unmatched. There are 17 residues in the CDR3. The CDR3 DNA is TGTGCCAGTAGTACGGGAAGAACAGGGGCCTTGGCAGGGCCCCAGCATTTT. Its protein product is CASSTGRTGALAGPQHF.

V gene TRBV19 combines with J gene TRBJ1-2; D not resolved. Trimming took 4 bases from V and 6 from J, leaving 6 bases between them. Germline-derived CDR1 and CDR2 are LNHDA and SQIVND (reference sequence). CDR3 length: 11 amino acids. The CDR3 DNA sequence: TGTGCCAGTAGTAGTGGGCATGGCTACACCTTC. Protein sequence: CASSSGHGYTF.

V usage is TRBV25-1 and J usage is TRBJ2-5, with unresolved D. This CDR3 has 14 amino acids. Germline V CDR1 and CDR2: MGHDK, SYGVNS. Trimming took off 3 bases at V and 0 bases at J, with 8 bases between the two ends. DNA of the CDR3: TGTGCCAGCAGTGACACACCGTACCAAGAGACCCAGTACTTC. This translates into CASSDTPYQETQYF.

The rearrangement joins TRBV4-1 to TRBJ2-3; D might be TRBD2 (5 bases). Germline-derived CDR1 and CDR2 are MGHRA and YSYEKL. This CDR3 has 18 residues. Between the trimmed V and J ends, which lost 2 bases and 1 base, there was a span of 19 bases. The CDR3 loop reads CASSQRTAGWLGTDTQYF. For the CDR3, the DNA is TGCGCCAGCAGCCAAAGGACTGCAGGATGGTTGGGCACAGATACGCAGTATTTT.

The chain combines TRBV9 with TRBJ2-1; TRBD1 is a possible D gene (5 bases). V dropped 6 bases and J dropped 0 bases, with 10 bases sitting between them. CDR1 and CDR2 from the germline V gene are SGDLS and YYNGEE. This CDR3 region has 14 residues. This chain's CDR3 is CASTRTGSYNEQFF. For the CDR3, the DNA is TGTGCCAGCACCCGTACAGGCTCCTACAATGAGCAGTTCTTC.

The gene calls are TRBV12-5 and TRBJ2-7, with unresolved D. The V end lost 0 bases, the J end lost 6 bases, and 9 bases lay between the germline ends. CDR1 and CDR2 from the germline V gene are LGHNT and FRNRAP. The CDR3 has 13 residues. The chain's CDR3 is CASGLVESSEQYF. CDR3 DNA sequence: TGTGCTAGTGGTTTGGTAGAGAGCTCCGAGCAGTACTTC.

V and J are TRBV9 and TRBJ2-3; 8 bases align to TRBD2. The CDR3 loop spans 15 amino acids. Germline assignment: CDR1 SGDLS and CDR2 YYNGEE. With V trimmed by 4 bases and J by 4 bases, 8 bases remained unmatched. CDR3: CASSLGLDLADTQYF. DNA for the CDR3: TGTGCCAGCAGCCTGGGACTAGATTTGGCAGATACGCAGTATTTT.

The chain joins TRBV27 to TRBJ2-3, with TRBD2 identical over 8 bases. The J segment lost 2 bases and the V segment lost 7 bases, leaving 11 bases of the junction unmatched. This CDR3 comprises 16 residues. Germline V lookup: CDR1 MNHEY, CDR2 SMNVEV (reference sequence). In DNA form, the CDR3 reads TGTGCCAGCACCTCGATGCGGGGGGTATTCACAGATACGCAGTATTTT. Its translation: CASTSMRGVFTDTQYF.

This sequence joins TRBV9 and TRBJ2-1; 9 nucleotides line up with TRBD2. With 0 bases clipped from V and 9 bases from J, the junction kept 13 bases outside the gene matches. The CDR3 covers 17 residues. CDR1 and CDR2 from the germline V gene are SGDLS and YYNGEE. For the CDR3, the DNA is TGTGCCAGCAGCGTAGGCCTCTTCAGCGGGAGGAATATTGAGCAGTTCTTC. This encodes CASSVGLFSGRNIEQFF.